This TCR beta chain was recorded in a study of vaccination effects on CD4 cells after COVID-19. Study-wide results and caveats: Clonal contraction was marked in infection- and vaccine-induced clones late after vaccination.

Sequencing followed a ViraFEST assay step that expanded antigen-specific CD4+ T cells with viral peptide pools. Culture proceeded for more than 8 days, and CD4+ T cells were then isolated. The individual was infected with SARS-CoV-2 between March and December 2020, as confirmed by PCR. Of note for this clone: What it recognizes is unknown.

Some clones are missing from TCRdb's copy, which holds only in-frame ones; the method was immunoSEQ multiplex PCR. Among tens of thousands of clones listed, approximately 78% were seen once. Germline CDR1 and CDR2: LNHDA and SQIVND (reference sequence). The CDR3 is 16 amino acids. V was trimmed by 4 bases and J by 0 bases, leaving 13 bases between them. Sequencing used CD4+ T cells from PBMCs cultured with a peptide pool, obtained before COVID-19 vaccination. The V call is TRBV19, the J call TRBJ2-4; D might be TRBD1 (6 bases). This clonotype was obtained from a human donor who had a prior SARS-CoV-2 infection. The CDR3 coding sequence is TGTGCCAGTAGTACAGGGGCACGGCTAGCCAAAAACATTCAGTACTTC. Residues: CASSTGARLAKNIQYF.